This T cell receptor (beta chain) was captured in a study of CD8+ T cells in alopecia areata (dated by TCRdb to 2016 to 2018). About the study as a whole: Skin from C3H/HeJ donors with spontaneous alopecia (about 6-13 months old) was grafted onto female C3H/HeJ recipients aged roughly 6-11 weeks. In both human patients and the C3H/HeJ mouse model, the study applied high-throughput TCRbeta sequencing to look at T cell clonal expansion in alopecia areata. Scalp clonality was compared across normal scalp (n=4), patchy alopecia areata scalp (n=8), and alopecia totalis/universalis scalp (n=8). In humans, TCRbeta sequencing was performed on scalp tissue and on sorted CD4+ and CD8+ peripheral blood T cells from healthy controls and from patients with patchy or totalis/universalis alopecia areata. RNA was extracted with the PAXgene miRNA kit for fixed scalp, the miRNeasy kit for PBMCs, and the RNeasy kit for mouse skin. immunoSEQ multiplex PCR using 35 Vbeta forward primers and 13 Jbeta reverse primers was used to amplify TCRbeta CDR3 regions.

Cells from pooled mouse cutaneous lymph nodes were stained for CD4, CD8alpha, NKG2D, NKG2ACE and other markers and then sorted on a BD Influx. The method was the immunoSEQ multiplex PCR assay. To provide template for TCR sequencing, every sample had RNA extracted and reverse transcribed into cDNA. SuperScript III was used for first-strand cDNA synthesis, primed with a 2:1 mix of oligo-dT and random hexamers. Amplification bias was assessed with a synthetic immune receptor repertoire, and residual bias was removed computationally. Sequencing of the libraries was done on Illumina HiSeq using 60 bp reads that spanned the CDR3 and were read from J toward V. The paper's data handling went like this. Raw reads were preprocessed for error removal, and CDR3 was defined according to IMGT conventions as running from the conserved cysteine to phenylalanine. Clonality was computed by normalizing Shannon entropy by log2 of the number of productive unique TCRs and subtracting the result from 1. Scalp TCRbeta sequences were cross-referenced with sorted blood CD4 and CD8 repertoires so that the CD4 or CD8 identity of scalp clones could be inferred. The immuneACCESS repertoire file appears here via TCRdb, limited to in-frame rearrangements. These files lack a portion of the clones; in checked studies, under half of the deficit traces to unresolved V genes, and the cause of the others is not known. V and J calls and clone size are those listed in that table; D and trimming were worked out from the DNA. The table for this sample lists around 290,000 clones, none of them counted only once. Approximately 1.2% of the sample comes from the top ten.

Study-level results and caveats: Unlike mouse skin, which is dominated by gammadelta T cells, normal human skin has resident alphabeta T cells that are also sequenced, and this complicates analysis of the scalp TCR repertoire. Shared TCR sequences between patients were less evident than in mice, which may be partly attributable to HLA diversity in the patient population. Lesional scalp, especially in alopecia totalis/universalis, showed higher clonality and more expanded CD8+ clones than normal scalp, suggesting antigenic drive.

This clone has just a few counts. The antigen it binds to is not known. Mouse gene names and germline sequences are the ones reported for this receptor. The read finishes 4 residues shy of the CDR3 end, and the germline J gene is used to complete it. Inclusive of the bounding cysteine and phenylalanine, the CDR3 is 16 residues long. The DNA shown is the part of the CDR3 that was read: 36 bases, in frame from base 1. The germline V gene (reference sequence) supplies CDR1 NNHNN and CDR2 SYGAGS. From V the trimming removes 3 bases and from J it removes 3 bases, while the gene matches leave 4 bases of the junction unaccounted for.

The sequenced material came from CD4+ T cells sorted from a lymph node. This TCR derives from a C3H/HeJ mouse with alopecia areata. This strain is characterized by the MHC haplotype H2-k. The rearrangement joined TRBV13-2 to TRBJ2-1; 12 bases in the middle match TRBD2. The encoded CDR3 is CASGVRTGGGYAEQFF. CDR3 DNA (partial): TGTGCCAGCGGTGTTCGGACTGGGGGGGGCTATGCT.